These 14 T cell receptor beta chains share one sample of origin, sequenced in a study of CD8 T cells in Susac syndrome. Reverse transcription of roughly 0.45 to 1 ug RNA used random hexamers. From the immunoSEQ multiplex PCR reads, TCRdb called clonotypes with MiXCR, one entry per CDR3 protein. The sample lists a few hundred thousand distinct CDR3 sequences, around 93% seen once, with 0.15% in the top ten. Material for sequencing was CD4+ T cells from PBMCs. The receptors originated from a human donor with Susac syndrome.

The chain has TRBV11-2 and TRBJ2-2, with a tentative D call TRBD2 (6 bases). Trimming left V 2 bases short and J 4 bases short, with 14 bases between. Germline CDR1 and CDR2: SGHAT and FQNNGV. CDR3 length: 16 amino acids. The CDR3 DNA follows: TGTGCCAGCAGCTTAATGCGGGGCGCAGGCACCGGGGAGCTGTTTTTT. This gives the protein CASSLMRGAGTGELFF.

The gene calls are TRBV9 and TRBJ1-1; 7 positions agree with TRBD1. V dropped 2 bases and J dropped 3; count of bases not matched to a gene: 7. This CDR3 comprises 15 residues. Germline loops: CDR1 SGDLS, CDR2 YYNGEE. The CDR3 reads CASSVRDRDHTEAFF. CDR3 bases: TGTGCCAGCAGCGTCCGAGACAGGGATCACACTGAAGCTTTCTTT.

This chain connects TRBV6-6 to TRBJ1-1; weak D call: TRBD1 (6 bases). Germline V lookup: CDR1 MNHNY, CDR2 SVGAGI (reference sequence). This CDR3 region has 15 residues. V was cut by 6 bases and J by 1 base, with 15 bases left in between. CDR3 DNA sequence: TGTGCCAGCAGGACGGAACAGGGTTGGAACACTGAAGCTTTCTTT. It yields the protein CASRTEQGWNTEAFF.

V is TRBV6-5 and J is TRBJ1-6; D gene uncertain. CDR1 and CDR2 from the germline V gene are MNHEY and SVGAGI. The CDR3 has 13 amino acids. The V and J ends lost 9 bases and 0 bases respectively, with 6 bases between them. Written as DNA, the CDR3 is TGTGCCAGTCGGAGCTCCTATAATTCACCCCTCCACTTT. It is translated as CASRSSYNSPLHF.

This chain links TRBV3-1 with TRBJ2-3, with TRBD2 matching 12 bases. V shed 4 bases, J shed 3 bases, and the junction held 5 bases outside the gene matches. CDR3 length: 16 residues. Germline CDR1 reads LGHDT; CDR2 reads YNNKEL (reference sequence). CDR3 sequence reads: CASSLRTSGTTDTQYF. The CDR3 DNA reads as TGTGCCAGCAGCCTCAGGACTAGCGGGACGACAGATACGCAGTATTTT.

The chain recombines TRBV24-1 with TRBJ1-4, with 9 bases aligning to TRBD1. CDR3 length: 16 residues. With V trimmed by 4 bases and J by 2 bases, 4 bases remained unmatched. Germline CDR1 KGHDR, CDR2 SFDVKD. CDR3 nucleotide sequence: TGTGCCACCAGTGAGCCCGGGACAGGGACTAATGAAAAACTGTTTTTT. This translates into CATSEPGTGTNEKLFF.

This clonotype was counted only a few times. J is TRBJ2-7 and V is TRBV2; 7 bases match TRBD2. Looked up from germline, CDR1 is SNHLY and CDR2 is FYNNEI. This CDR3 is 11 amino acids long. The trim removed 8 bases at V and 2 bases at J, leaving 0 bases unmatched. The CDR3: CASGGAYEQYF. The CDR3 DNA sequence: TGTGCCAGCGGGGGGGCCTACGAGCAGTACTTC.

The genes are TRBV11-1 and TRBJ1-4; the D is unclear. The CDR3 runs 15 residues. Germline V CDR1 and CDR2: SGHAT, FQDESV (reference sequence). Trimming removed 5 bases from V and 8 bases from J, with 18 bases in between. This CDR3 is CASSIDSRNGEKLFF. CDR3 sequence (DNA): TGTGCCAGCAGCATAGACTCCCGGAATGGCGAAAAACTGTTTTTT.

The V and J genes are TRBV30 and TRBJ1-5; D is unresolved. CDR1 GTSNPN and CDR2 SVGIG come from the germline V gene (reference sequence). V lost 2 bases and J 3 bases, leaving 8 bases between the germline ends. The CDR3 has 13 residues. CDR3 loop: CAWSQGYNQPQHF. The CDR3 bases are TGTGCCTGGAGTCAAGGGTACAATCAGCCCCAGCATTTT.

V gene TRBV5-5 combines with J gene TRBJ2-7; 7 nucleotides align to TRBD2. Germline V gene lookup returns CDR1 SGHKS and CDR2 YYEKEE (reference sequence). V gave up 3 bases and J gave up 2 bases; unmatched junction bases: 5. There are 14 residues in the CDR3. CDR3 in DNA: TGTGCCAGCAGCTCTGGGACTATTGCCTACGAGCAGTACTTC. Its protein product is CASSSGTIAYEQYF.

The chain combines TRBV6-5 with TRBJ2-7, with a tentative D call TRBD2 (7 bases). This CDR3 has 16 residues. Per the germline V gene, CDR1 is MNHEY and CDR2 is SVGAGI. V was clipped by 0 bases and J by 4 bases, with 16 bases between them. CDR3 sequence reads: CASSYSTRGQGYEQYF. The CDR3 DNA sequence: TGTGCCAGCAGTTACTCGACGCGGGGGCAGGGGTACGAGCAGTACTTC.

The V call is TRBV11-2, the J call TRBJ2-5; D not resolved. V was shortened by 3 bases and J by 1 base, with 6 bases between the two germline ends. This CDR3 region has 13 residues. CDR1 is SGHAT and CDR2 is FQNNGV in the germline V gene. The CDR3 protein is CASSFNSQETQYF. The CDR3 DNA is TGTGCCAGCAGCTTCAACAGCCAAGAGACCCAGTACTTC.

The V and J genes are TRBV5-5 and TRBJ2-1, with a tentative D call TRBD2 (5 bases). The CDR3 extends over 15 amino acids. Germline V gene data show CDR1 as SGHKS and CDR2 as YYEKEE (reference sequence). Deletions cut 1 base from V and 5 bases from J, with 13 bases between. CDR3 DNA: TGTGCCAGCAGCTTGAGGAGGACCTCAGACAATGAGCAGTTCTTC. Translation gives CASSLRRTSDNEQFF.

This clonotype was detected once. The chain couples TRBV30 to TRBJ1-1; D unclear. The ends were cut back, 6 bases at V and 5 bases at J, with 16 bases in the middle. CDR3 length: 13 amino acids. CDR1 and CDR2 (germline): GTSNPN, SVGIG (reference sequence). CDR3 region: CACRVGRETEAFF. CDR3 coding DNA: TGTGCCTGTCGCGTGGGTCGTGAAACTGAAGCTTTCTTT. The whole variable domain, remainder taken from reference TRBV30 and TRBJ1-1, is SQTIHQWPATLVQPVGSPLSLECTVEGTSNPNLYWYRQAAGRGLQLLFYSVGIGQISSEVPQNLSASRPQDRQFILSSKKLLLSDSGFYLCACRVGRETEAFFGQGTRLTVV.